These T cell receptor beta chains were read from a single sample in a study of blood T cell repertoires in COVID-19. Measured with immunoSEQ multiplex PCR; TCRdb has only the in-frame clones, and not every one. The repertoire includes more than 100,000 clones, about four fifths of them detected once, and around 15% sits in the top ten. The sequencing input was peripheral blood. The receptors here all came from a woman between 45 and 65 years old with acute or convalescent COVID-19. Each CDR3 is given with its conserved first and last residue. D genes are given only for firm matches. Size values are once, few and many counts, or a class for expanded clones, and some rows have none.

j_call: TRBJ1-4
d_call: .
clone_size: .
v_call: TRBV2
cdr3_aa: CASSEAGGDEKLFF
cdr3_nt: TGTGCCAGCAGTGAAGCCGGCGGGGATGAAAAACTGTTTTTT

j_call: TRBJ2-2
d_call: TRBD1
clone_size: .
v_call: TRBV3-1/TRBV3-2
cdr3_aa: CASSQIVGQGSDTGELFF
cdr3_nt: TGTGCCAGCAGCCAAATCGTGGGACAGGGGTCGGACACCGGGGAGCTGTTTTTT

j_call: TRBJ1-4
d_call: .
clone_size: .
v_call: TRBV5-4
cdr3_aa: CASSLRSGTNEKLFF
cdr3_nt: TGTGCCAGCAGCCTCAGGTCGGGGACTAATGAAAAACTGTTTTTT

j_call: TRBJ1-1
d_call: TRBD1
clone_size: .
v_call: TRBV27
cdr3_aa: CASKKQGPNTEAFF
cdr3_nt: TGTGCCAGCAAGAAACAGGGGCCAAACACTGAAGCTTTCTTT

j_call: TRBJ1-1
d_call: .
clone_size: .
v_call: TRBV19
cdr3_aa: CASSIRGQNTEAFF
cdr3_nt: TGTGCCAGTAGTATAAGGGGACAGAACACTGAAGCTTTCTTT

j_call: TRBJ1-2
d_call: TRBD1
clone_size: .
v_call: TRBV12-3/TRBV12-4
cdr3_aa: CASSRQGSAGYTF
cdr3_nt: TGTGCCAGCAGTCGACAGGGCTCTGCTGGCTACACCTTC

j_call: TRBJ1-1
d_call: TRBD1
clone_size: .
v_call: TRBV18
cdr3_aa: CASSPDRGTSEAFF
cdr3_nt: TGTGCCAGCTCACCCGACAGGGGGACCTCTGAAGCTTTCTTT

j_call: TRBJ2-4
d_call: .
clone_size: .
v_call: TRBV21-1
cdr3_aa: CASSKVVGRGSKNIQYF
cdr3_nt: .

j_call: TRBJ1-2
d_call: TRBD1
clone_size: .
v_call: TRBV5-6
cdr3_aa: CASSTRDSPYGYTF
cdr3_nt: TGTGCCAGCAGCACCCGGGACAGCCCCTATGGCTACACCTTC

j_call: TRBJ1-2
d_call: TRBD1
clone_size: .
v_call: TRBV29-1
cdr3_aa: CSVATEQGSGGYTF
cdr3_nt: TGCAGCGTCGCGACGGAACAGGGGTCAGGTGGCTACACCTTC

j_call: TRBJ1-1
d_call: .
clone_size: .
v_call: TRBV30
cdr3_aa: CAWMRTASNTEAFF
cdr3_nt: TGTGCCTGGATGAGGACAGCCTCGAACACTGAAGCTTTCTTT

j_call: TRBJ2-7
d_call: TRBD1
clone_size: .
v_call: TRBV7-2
cdr3_aa: CASSWRTGGYEQYF
cdr3_nt: TGTGCCAGCAGCTGGCGGACAGGGGGCTACGAGCAGTACTTC

j_call: TRBJ2-3
d_call: TRBD1
clone_size: once
v_call: TRBV6-1
cdr3_aa: CASSEVTYRGRDTQYF
cdr3_nt: TGTGCCAGCAGTGAAGTTACTTACAGGGGGCGGGATACGCAGTATTTT

j_call: TRBJ2-1
d_call: .
clone_size: .
v_call: TRBV12-3/TRBV12-4
cdr3_aa: CASSTGGRNEQFF
cdr3_nt: TGTGCCAGCAGCACCGGGGGGCGGAATGAGCAGTTCTTC

j_call: TRBJ1-1
d_call: .
clone_size: .
v_call: TRBV19
cdr3_aa: CASSINRDSTEAFF
cdr3_nt: TGTGCCAGTAGTATCAACAGGGATAGCACTGAAGCTTTCTTT

j_call: TRBJ2-1
d_call: TRBD2
clone_size: .
v_call: TRBV29-1
cdr3_aa: CSVGVTSGGYEQFF
cdr3_nt: TGCAGCGTTGGGGTAACTAGCGGGGGGTATGAGCAGTTCTTC

j_call: TRBJ1-1
d_call: .
clone_size: .
v_call: TRBV6-6
cdr3_aa: CASTLGGNTEAFF
cdr3_nt: TGTGCCAGCACCCTAGGTGGGAACACTGAAGCTTTCTTT

j_call: TRBJ1-6
d_call: .
clone_size: .
v_call: TRBV25-1
cdr3_aa: CASSSGNNSPLHF
cdr3_nt: TGTGCCAGCAGTTCAGGGAATAATTCACCCCTCCACTTT

j_call: TRBJ2-2
d_call: .
clone_size: .
v_call: TRBV3-1/TRBV3-2
cdr3_aa: CASSLRLDSLFGGELFF
cdr3_nt: TGTGCCAGCAGCCTACGCCTAGACAGTCTCTTTGGCGGGGAGCTGTTTTTT

j_call: TRBJ1-2
d_call: .
clone_size: .
v_call: TRBV27
cdr3_aa: CASSFSRGGYGYTF
cdr3_nt: TGTGCCAGCAGTTTTTCCAGGGGTGGTTATGGCTACACCTTC

j_call: TRBJ2-7
d_call: .
clone_size: .
v_call: TRBV18
cdr3_aa: CASSPQTGSGAYEQYF
cdr3_nt: TGTGCCAGCTCACCGCAGACAGGGTCGGGGGCCTACGAGCAGTACTTC

j_call: TRBJ2-7
d_call: TRBD2
clone_size: .
v_call: TRBV5-1
cdr3_aa: CASSLEGTSGTYEQYF
cdr3_nt: TGCGCCAGCAGCTTGGAGGGGACTAGCGGGACCTACGAGCAGTACTTC

j_call: TRBJ1-2
d_call: .
clone_size: .
v_call: TRBV27
cdr3_aa: CASRGGGGGQAYGYTF
cdr3_nt: TGTGCCAGCAGAGGGGGTGGTGGAGGACAAGCCTATGGCTACACCTTC

j_call: TRBJ1-6
d_call: .
clone_size: .
v_call: TRBV19
cdr3_aa: CASSLPSYNSPLHF
cdr3_nt: TGTGCCAGTAGTCTCCCCTCCTATAATTCACCCCTCCACTTT

j_call: TRBJ2-7
d_call: TRBD1
clone_size: .
v_call: TRBV30
cdr3_aa: CAWGRQGNYEQYF
cdr3_nt: TGTGCCTGGGGACGACAGGGGAACTACGAGCAGTACTTC

j_call: TRBJ2-1
d_call: TRBD1
clone_size: .
v_call: TRBV5-4
cdr3_aa: CASSLEGQSYNEQFF
cdr3_nt: TGTGCCAGCAGCTTGGAGGGACAGTCCTACAATGAGCAGTTCTTC

j_call: TRBJ1-4
d_call: .
clone_size: .
v_call: TRBV5-4
cdr3_aa: CASSLSTGLNEKLFF
cdr3_nt: TGTGCCAGCAGCTTATCGACAGGCCTTAATGAAAAACTGTTTTTT

j_call: TRBJ1-2
d_call: TRBD1
clone_size: .
v_call: TRBV6-5
cdr3_aa: CASRADRGFYGYTF
cdr3_nt: TGTGCCAGCAGAGCGGACAGGGGGTTCTATGGCTACACCTTC

j_call: TRBJ2-2
d_call: .
clone_size: .
v_call: TRBV14
cdr3_aa: CASSQAFGRAAGELFF
cdr3_nt: TGTGCCAGCAGCCAAGCTTTCGGCAGGGCGGCCGGGGAGCTGTTTTTT

j_call: TRBJ2-6
d_call: TRBD1
clone_size: .
v_call: TRBV30
cdr3_aa: CAWSATGQGFGANVLTF
cdr3_nt: TGTGCCTGGAGTGCCACGGGACAGGGGTTTGGGGCCAACGTCCTGACTTTC

j_call: TRBJ2-2
d_call: TRBD1
clone_size: .
v_call: TRBV2
cdr3_aa: CASTAQGANTGELFF
cdr3_nt: TGTGCCAGCACCGCTCAGGGGGCGAACACCGGGGAGCTGTTTTTT

j_call: TRBJ1-3
d_call: .
clone_size: .
v_call: TRBV6-5
cdr3_aa: CASRSQGSGNTIYF
cdr3_nt: TGTGCCAGCAGATCCCAGGGCTCTGGAAACACCATATATTTT

j_call: TRBJ1-2
d_call: TRBD1
clone_size: .
v_call: TRBV6-4
cdr3_aa: CASSPLQGAFYGYTF
cdr3_nt: TGTGCCAGCAGCCCATTACAGGGGGCCTTTTATGGCTACACCTTC

j_call: TRBJ1-1
d_call: .
clone_size: .
v_call: TRBV18
cdr3_aa: CASSQNMNTEAFF
cdr3_nt: TGTGCCAGCTCACAAAACATGAACACTGAAGCTTTCTTT

j_call: TRBJ1-1
d_call: .
clone_size: .
v_call: TRBV3-1/TRBV3-2
cdr3_aa: CASSSKPGTNTEAFF
cdr3_nt: TGTGCCAGCAGCTCCAAACCCGGTACTAACACTGAAGCTTTCTTT

j_call: TRBJ2-1
d_call: .
clone_size: .
v_call: TRBV11-3
cdr3_aa: CASSLAGDGSYNEQFF
cdr3_nt: TGTGCCAGCAGCTTAGCAGGGGATGGCTCCTACAATGAGCAGTTCTTC

j_call: TRBJ2-3
d_call: TRBD2
clone_size: .
v_call: TRBV10-2
cdr3_aa: CASISVLAGYTDTQYF
cdr3_nt: TGCGCCAGCATATCTGTCCTAGCGGGGTACACAGATACGCAGTATTTT

j_call: TRBJ2-2
d_call: .
clone_size: .
v_call: TRBV5-8
cdr3_aa: CATARGNTGELFF
cdr3_nt: TGTGCCACAGCGCGAGGGAACACCGGGGAGCTGTTTTTT

j_call: TRBJ2-7
d_call: .
clone_size: .
v_call: TRBV3-1/TRBV3-2
cdr3_aa: CASSRAPHEQYF
cdr3_nt: TGTGCCAGCAGCCGAGCCCCCCACGAGCAGTACTTC

j_call: TRBJ2-2
d_call: TRBD2
clone_size: .
v_call: TRBV4-1
cdr3_aa: CASSQLVTSGTGELFF
cdr3_nt: TGCGCCAGCAGCCAACTAGTGACTAGCGGCACCGGGGAGCTGTTTTTT

j_call: TRBJ2-7
d_call: TRBD2
clone_size: .
v_call: TRBV7-3
cdr3_aa: CASGRGNSYEQYF
cdr3_nt: TGTGCCAGTGGGAGGGGAAACTCCTACGAGCAGTACTTC

j_call: TRBJ2-7
d_call: .
clone_size: .
v_call: TRBV4-1
cdr3_aa: CASSQDVGPWGEQYF
cdr3_nt: TGCGCCAGCAGCCAAGATGTGGGGCCCTGGGGCGAGCAGTACTTC

j_call: TRBJ2-4
d_call: .
clone_size: .
v_call: TRBV3-1/TRBV3-2
cdr3_aa: CASSQEGGAKNIQYF
cdr3_nt: TGTGCCAGCAGCCAAGAGGGGGGAGCCAAAAACATTCAGTACTTC

j_call: TRBJ1-2
d_call: TRBD1
clone_size: .
v_call: TRBV3-1/TRBV3-2
cdr3_aa: CASSQDLGRDRGVYTF
cdr3_nt: TGTGCCAGCAGCCAAGATTTAGGTCGGGACAGGGGAGTGTACACCTTC

j_call: TRBJ2-7
d_call: TRBD1
clone_size: .
v_call: TRBV15
cdr3_aa: CATSKRDRNYEQYF
cdr3_nt: TGTGCCACCAGCAAAAGGGACAGGAACTACGAGCAGTACTTC

j_call: TRBJ2-1
d_call: .
clone_size: .
v_call: TRBV12-5
cdr3_aa: CASGLVLLGDNEQFF
cdr3_nt: TGTGCTAGTGGTTTGGTACTTCTAGGGGACAATGAGCAGTTCTTC

j_call: TRBJ2-2
d_call: .
clone_size: .
v_call: TRBV5-1
cdr3_aa: CASSFPPGGLNTGELFF
cdr3_nt: TGCGCCAGCAGCTTCCCACCGGGGGGCCTGAACACCGGGGAGCTGTTTTTT

j_call: TRBJ1-4
d_call: TRBD1
clone_size: few
v_call: TRBV6-5
cdr3_aa: CASIPGGPGEKLFF
cdr3_nt: TGTGCCAGCATCCCAGGGGGGCCAGGTGAAAAACTGTTTTTT

j_call: TRBJ1-5
d_call: TRBD1
clone_size: .
v_call: TRBV5-1
cdr3_aa: CASSLSTGYQPQHF
cdr3_nt: TGCGCCAGCAGCTTGTCGACAGGGTATCAGCCCCAGCATTTT

j_call: TRBJ2-1
d_call: TRBD2
clone_size: .
v_call: TRBV4-2
cdr3_aa: CASSQESFHGGAIQDEQFF
cdr3_nt: TGTGCCAGCAGCCAAGAATCATTCCACGGGGGGGCAATTCAAGACGAGCAGTTCTTC